Below, 29 T cell receptor beta chains from the same sample are listed, as sequenced in a study of cytomegalovirus exposure and HLA in healthy donors. 13 Jbeta primers and 60 Vbeta primers were used for the PCR. The data were produced by immunoSEQ multiplex PCR, yet TCRdb's version contains in-frame clones alone and is incomplete. The sample lists over 85,000 clones, roughly two thirds occurring once. Sequenced sample: PBMCs. These receptors were taken from a female donor in good health and CMV-seronegative.

This clone was picked up a small number of times. The chain couples TRBV4-3 to TRBJ2-7, with 9 bases aligning to TRBD2. This CDR3 is built from 16 residues. The V and J ends lost 3 bases and 1 base, in that order; junction bases with no gene match: 7. Germline V gene lookup returns CDR1 LGHNA and CDR2 YSLEER. CDR3 sequence reads: CASSQSAAGGSYEQYF. The CDR3 bases are TGCGCCAGCAGCCAGAGTGCAGCGGGGGGTTCCTACGAGCAGTACTTC.

This clone turned up a few times. The V and J genes are TRBV27 and TRBJ2-2; unclear D gene. V was cut by 3 bases and J by 2 bases, with 4 bases left in between. CDR1 and CDR2 from the germline V gene are MNHEY and SMNVEV (reference sequence). This CDR3 comprises 13 residues. The CDR3 sequence: CASSFRNTGELFF. DNA for the CDR3: TGTGCCAGCAGTTTTAGAAACACCGGGGAGCTGTTTTTT.

This clone turned up a few times. The chain is built from TRBV2 and TRBJ2-7; D may be TRBD1 (6 bases). V lost 5 bases and J lost 12, with 14 bases in between. The CDR3 is 11 amino acids. Germline CDR1 is SNHLY and CDR2 is FYNNEI. CDR3 in amino acids: CASSPRTEGYF. The CDR3 coding sequence is TGTGCCAGCAGTCCACGGACAGAGGGGTACTTC.

This clone occurred a few times. At the DNA level, this CDR3 is encoded by other sequences in the same sample as well. This chain connects TRBV30 to TRBJ1-1, with 7 nucleotides matching TRBD1. Germline lookup yields CDR1 GTSNPN and CDR2 SVGIG (reference sequence). J gave up 8 bases and V 0 bases, and 0 bases lay outside the gene matches. CDR3 length: 11 residues. The CDR3 region is CAWSVGGEAFF. The CDR3 nucleotides are TGTGCCTGGAGTGTAGGGGGCGAAGCTTTCTTT. Filled out from reference TRBV30 and TRBJ1-1, the complete variable domain reads SQTIHQWPATLVQPVGSPLSLECTVEGTSNPNLYWYRQAAGRGLQLLFYSVGIGQISSEVPQNLSASRPQDRQFILSSKKLLLSDSGFYLCAWSVGGEAFFGQGTRLTVV.

This clone appeared a few times. V and J are TRBV2 and TRBJ1-2, with D possibly being TRBD1 (6 bases). The germline gives CDR1 SNHLY, CDR2 FYNNEI. V lost 5 bases and J lost 3, with 16 bases in between. This CDR3 has 15 residues. CDR3 residues: CASSLTGYGYYGYTF. The CDR3, as DNA: TGTGCCAGCAGTTTAACAGGGTATGGATACTATGGCTACACCTTC.

The table lists this clone with a few counts. V is TRBV18 and J is TRBJ1-1; 7 nucleotides match TRBD1. V was clipped by 2 bases and J by 2 bases; unmatched bases: 8. Germline CDR1 reads KGHSH; CDR2 reads LQKENI. The CDR3 length is 16 residues. CDR3 nucleotide sequence: TGTGCCAGCTCACCAAACACCGGGACAGTAAACACTGAAGCTTTCTTT. It translates to CASSPNTGTVNTEAFF.

The chain's CDR3 is CASSDAFDRRNEQFF. The CDR3 DNA sequence: TGTGCCAGCAGTGACGCCTTTGACAGGAGGAATGAGCAGTTCTTC. The chain joins TRBV2 to TRBJ2-1; a possible D gene is TRBD1 (6 bases). The V gene lost 3 bases and the J gene lost 7 bases, with 16 bases spanning the gap. The CDR3 contains 15 residues. Germline V gene lookup returns CDR1 SNHLY and CDR2 FYNNEI. Drawing the rest from reference TRBV2 and TRBJ2-1, the complete variable domain is EPEVTQTPSHQVTQMGQEVILRCVPISNHLYFYWYRQILGQKVEFLVSFYNNEISEKSEIFDDQFSVERPDGSNFTLKIRSTKLEDSAMYFCASSDAFDRRNEQFFGPGTRLTVL.

The chain has TRBV27 and TRBJ2-5; 8 bases match TRBD1. Germline V gives CDR1 MNHEY, CDR2 SMNVEV (reference sequence). V lost 11 bases and J lost 0; bases outside the gene matches: 5. This CDR3 has 13 residues. The CDR3 sequence is CASRGLNQETQYF. The CDR3 nucleotides are TGTGCCTCCAGGGGGCTGAACCAAGAGACCCAGTACTTC.

The chain couples TRBV13 to TRBJ2-7; weak D call: TRBD1 (6 bases). The germline gives CDR1 PRHDT, CDR2 FYEKMQ (reference sequence). The V gene lost 4 bases and the J gene lost 3 bases, with 28 bases spanning the gap. The length of the CDR3 is 19 residues. Here the CDR3 DNA reads TGTGCCAGCAGCTCCCTAGACGCGACTCGAACAGGGTTCAGCTACGAGCAGTACTTC. Translated, it gives CASSSLDATRTGFSYEQYF.

This chain links TRBV7-8 with TRBJ1-1; no firm D call. Trimming took 2 bases from V and 4 from J, leaving 5 bases between them. The CDR3 is 12 residues long. Germline V CDR1 and CDR2: SGHVS, FQNEAQ. CDR3: CASSLSSTEAFF. Here the CDR3 DNA reads TGTGCCAGCAGCTTATCGAGCACTGAAGCTTTCTTT.

The chain joins TRBV28 to TRBJ2-1; TRBD2 agrees at 8 bases. The CDR3 covers 16 residues. V trimming: 5 bases; J trimming: 2 bases; junction bases outside the gene matches: 8. Germline V gives CDR1 MDHEN, CDR2 SYDVKM. CDR3 loop: CASSTTLAAAYNEQFF. The CDR3 DNA reads as TGTGCCAGCAGTACCACACTAGCGGCTGCCTACAATGAGCAGTTCTTC.

The J gene is TRBJ1-1, the V gene TRBV6-5, with 9 bases identical to TRBD1. Germline CDR1 reads MNHEY; CDR2 reads SVGAGI. This CDR3 contains 15 residues. V shed 2 bases and J 7 bases; nucleotides not matched to a gene: 8. The CDR3 spells CASSYGDRELGEAFF. Here the CDR3 DNA reads TGTGCCAGCAGTTACGGGGACAGGGAATTGGGTGAAGCTTTCTTT.

V is TRBV4-2 and J is TRBJ2-5, with D possibly being TRBD2 (5 bases). With 3 bases removed from V and 2 bases from J, the gap between germline ends came to 10 bases. Germline V gene lookup returns CDR1 LGHNA and CDR2 YNFKEQ. CDR3 length: 14 residues. DNA for the CDR3: TGTGCCAGCAGCCAGGTACGGGGTCAAGAGACCCAGTACTTC. Its translation: CASSQVRGQETQYF.

In this sample, this clone turned up many times. The rearrangement uses TRBV6-5 and TRBJ2-3; D gene uncertain. The CDR3 loop spans 15 amino acids. Germline V gene sequence: CDR1 MNHEY, CDR2 SVGAGI. V shed 6 bases and J shed 0 bases, with 13 bases lying between them. CDR3 DNA: TGTGCCAGCAGCAACTCGGAGACTAGCACAGATACGCAGTATTTT. Its translation is CASSNSETSTDTQYF.

This sequence joins TRBV4-3 and TRBJ1-1, with 12 bases identical to TRBD1. Trimming at V came to 0 bases and at J to 10 bases, leaving 6 bases not matched to a gene. In germline, CDR1 is LGHNA, CDR2 YSLEER. The CDR3 runs 15 residues. CDR3 amino acids: CASSQDMGQGARAFF. The DNA for the CDR3 is TGCGCCAGCAGCCAAGATATGGGACAGGGGGCGCGAGCTTTCTTT.

This rearrangement joins TRBV19 to TRBJ2-5; 14 bases are shared with TRBD2. This CDR3 has 17 residues. V shed 3 bases and J 5 bases; nucleotides not matched to a gene: 8. The V gene's germline CDR1 is LNHDA and CDR2 SQIVND (reference sequence). CDR3: CASSMGGLAGARETQYF. CDR3 nucleotide sequence: TGTGCCAGTAGTATGGGGGGACTAGCGGGGGCCAGGGAGACCCAGTACTTC.

The CDR3 loop is CAISKSTGHEIGYGYTF. CDR3 DNA: TGTGCCATCAGTAAAAGCACAGGGCACGAAATCGGCTATGGCTACACCTTC. The rearrangement uses TRBV10-3 and TRBJ1-2; D is perhaps TRBD1 (6 bases). CDR1 is ENHRY, CDR2 SYGVKD, per germline. Between the trimmed V and J ends, which lost 5 bases and 4 bases, there was a span of 23 bases. This CDR3 is built from 17 residues.

The chain employs TRBV28 and TRBJ1-5; 11 bases match TRBD1. This CDR3 contains 15 residues. Germline V lookup: CDR1 MDHEN, CDR2 SYDVKM. The V segment lost 6 bases and the J segment 5 bases; nucleotides outside the gene matches: 6. The CDR3 reads CASSAGTGGYQPQHF. CDR3 bases: TGTGCCAGCAGCGCCGGGACAGGGGGTTATCAGCCCCAGCATTTT.

This chain links TRBV20-1 with TRBJ1-1; D remains unclear. This CDR3 has 10 residues. V was clipped by 3 bases and J by 6 bases, with 5 bases between them. Per the germline V gene, CDR1 is DFQATT and CDR2 is SNEGSKA (reference sequence). DNA of the CDR3: TGCAGTGCTAGGGCCTCTGAAGCTTTCTTT. Translated, it gives CSARASEAFF.

This rearrangement joins TRBV4-2 to TRBJ2-7; D gene ambiguous. The germline CDR1 and CDR2 sequences are LGHNA and YNFKEQ. Trimming left V 0 bases short and J 0 bases short, with 9 bases between. The CDR3 contains 15 residues. Written as DNA, the CDR3 is TGTGCCAGCAGCCAAGAAATCTCTTCCTCCTACGAGCAGTACTTC. Translated, it gives CASSQEISSSYEQYF.

V gene TRBV29-1 combines with J gene TRBJ1-2; perhaps TRBD1 as D (6 bases). The CDR3 has 12 residues. The V end lost 3 bases, the J end lost 8 bases, and 13 bases lay between the germline ends. Germline V gene sequence: CDR1 SQVTM, CDR2 ANQGSEA. CDR3 loop: CSVDLGTNGYTF. The CDR3 region has the DNA TGCAGCGTTGATTTGGGGACAAACGGCTACACCTTC.

J is TRBJ1-2 and V is TRBV7-9; 9 bases agree with TRBD1. This CDR3 spans 15 amino acids. Germline V gene data show CDR1 as SEHNR and CDR2 as FQNEAQ (reference sequence). The junction had 6 bases not matched to a gene; V was cut back by 5 bases and J by 2 bases. The CDR3 protein is CASSPWTGANYGYTF. CDR3 bases: TGTGCCAGCAGCCCGTGGACAGGGGCCAACTATGGCTACACCTTC.

The chain has TRBV5-1 and TRBJ1-4; D ambiguous. The CDR3 runs 15 residues. CDR1 is SGHRS, CDR2 YFSETQ, per germline. V dropped 0 bases and J dropped 8 bases, with 14 bases sitting between them. CDR3 in amino acids: CASSLVAGGREKLFF. The CDR3 DNA reads as TGCGCCAGCAGCTTGGTGGCAGGTGGCCGCGAAAAACTGTTTTTT.

The J gene is TRBJ1-4, the V gene TRBV2; the match to TRBD1 covers 9 bases. J gave up 4 bases and V 6 bases, and 6 bases lay outside the gene matches. Germline assignment: CDR1 SNHLY and CDR2 FYNNEI. This CDR3 is 15 amino acids long. DNA of the CDR3: TGTGCCAGCAGGAGGACAGGGGCCAATAATGAAAAACTGTTTTTT. This encodes CASRRTGANNEKLFF.

J is TRBJ1-2 and V is TRBV7-6, with TRBD1 matching over 9 bases. In germline, CDR1 is SGHVS, CDR2 FNYEAQ. Trimming took 1 base from V and 6 from J; bases not matched to a gene: 3. The CDR3 extends over 14 amino acids. CDR3 sequence reads: CASSLETGGDGYTF. The CDR3 DNA reads as TGTGCCAGCAGCTTAGAGACAGGGGGTGATGGCTACACCTTC.

J is TRBJ1-5 and V is TRBV10-3, with 10 bases matching TRBD1. CDR3 size: 12 residues. Trimming cost V 6 bases and J 8 bases; bases outside gene matches: 1. Germline V gene sequence: CDR1 ENHRY, CDR2 SYGVKD. This CDR3 is CAIRGQGEPQHF. CDR3 DNA sequence: TGTGCCATCAGAGGACAGGGGGAGCCCCAGCATTTT.

Comment on this clone: The junction does not match germline at one end; this may be a read error. The chain couples TRBV7-9 to TRBJ1-1; tentative D call: TRBD1 (6 bases). Germline V lookup: CDR1 SEHNR, CDR2 FQNEAQ (reference sequence). The CDR3 runs 13 residues. This chain's CDR3 is CSSSLGGQGEAFF. The DNA of the CDR3 is TGTTCCAGCAGCTTAGGGGGTCAGGGTGAAGCTTTCTTT.

This sequence joins TRBV6-5 and TRBJ1-2, with TRBD1 as a possible D gene (5 bases). The germline CDR1 and CDR2 sequences are MNHEY and SVGAGI. The ends were cut back, 5 bases at V and 2 bases at J, with 9 bases in the middle. CDR3 length: 13 amino acids. CDR3 sequence reads: CASSQGFNYGYTF. The CDR3 bases are TGTGCCAGCAGTCAGGGTTTCAACTATGGCTACACCTTC.

The CDR3 DNA sequence: TGTGCCTGGAAGGGGGCGCCGTACGAGCAGTACTTC. Residues: CAWKGAPYEQYF. The chain couples TRBV30 to TRBJ2-7; 7 bases are a match to TRBD1. The ends lost 4 bases at V and 4 bases at J; junction bases unmatched: 4. Germline V gene lookup returns CDR1 GTSNPN and CDR2 SVGIG (reference sequence). The CDR3 spans 12 residues.